This T cell receptor beta chain is drawn from a study of blood T cell repertoires in COVID-19. Background on the study: COVID-19 samples from acute and convalescent phases originated in the United States, Italy and Spain. T cells, B-cell-depleted T cells, or PBMCs provided the cDNA or gDNA that served as material.

Original handling: Researchers report that nucleated cell counts were estimated from reference gene primer amplification. Method: immunoSEQ multiplex PCR; TCRdb's copy keeps in-frame clones and lacks some. That table supplies the V and J calls and clone size; D and trimming were determined from the DNA. The table records 200,000 to 300,000 clones, roughly four fifths of them present only once. CDR3 size: 16 residues. V was cut by 6 bases and J by 0 bases, with 15 bases left in between. Per germline, CDR1 ENHRY and CDR2 SYGVKD. The specimen sequenced was peripheral blood. The receptor was isolated from a man over 45 with acute or convalescent COVID-19. The gene calls are TRBV10-3 and TRBJ1-3, with a tentative D call TRBD1 (5 bases). CDR3 nucleotide sequence: TGTGCCATCAGCTCGACAGAGGAAAGCTCTGGAAACACCATATATTTT. Amino acids: CAISSTEESSGNTIYF.